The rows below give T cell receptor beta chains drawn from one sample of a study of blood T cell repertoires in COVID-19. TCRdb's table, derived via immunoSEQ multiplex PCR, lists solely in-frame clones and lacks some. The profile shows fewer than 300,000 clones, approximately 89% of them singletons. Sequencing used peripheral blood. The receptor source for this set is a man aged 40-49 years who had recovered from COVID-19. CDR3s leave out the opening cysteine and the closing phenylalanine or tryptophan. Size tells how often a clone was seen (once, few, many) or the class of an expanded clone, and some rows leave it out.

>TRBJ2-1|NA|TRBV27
ASSLLGLAGEQF
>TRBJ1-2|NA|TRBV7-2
ASRRDRRDYGYT
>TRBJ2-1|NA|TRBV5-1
ASSLAANNEQF
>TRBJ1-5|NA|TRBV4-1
ASSQESASSNQPQH
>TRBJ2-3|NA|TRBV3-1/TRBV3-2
ASSLTGLAATDTQY
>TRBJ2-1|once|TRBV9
ASSVVDGSSGGAEQF
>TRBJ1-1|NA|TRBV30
AWSGRVGTEAF
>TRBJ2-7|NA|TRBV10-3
AISESYEEGLEY
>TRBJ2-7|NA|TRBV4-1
ASSQDAASGFYEQY
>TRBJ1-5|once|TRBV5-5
ASSLLGTGVGSNQPQH
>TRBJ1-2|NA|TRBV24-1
ATSDLRSSSQGTNYGYT
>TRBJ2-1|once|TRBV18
ASSPTQGPAEQF
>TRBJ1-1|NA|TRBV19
ASSTDRGHAEAF
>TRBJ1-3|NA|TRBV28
ASSPRLSTIY
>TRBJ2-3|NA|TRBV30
ACPVGTGGRDTQY
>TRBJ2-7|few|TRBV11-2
ASSWRGGMYEQY
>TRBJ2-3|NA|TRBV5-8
ASSLSIAGSDTQY
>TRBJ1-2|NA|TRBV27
ASSLSDGGPFYGYT
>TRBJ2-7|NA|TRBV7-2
ASSPLNEQY
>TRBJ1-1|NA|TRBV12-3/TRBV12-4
ASSLGQNTEAF
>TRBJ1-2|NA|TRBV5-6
ASRAGHGGYT
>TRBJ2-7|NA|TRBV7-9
ASSLETSGFTYEQY
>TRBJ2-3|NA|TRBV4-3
ASSHSGSVDTQY
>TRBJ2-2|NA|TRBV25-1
ASRTFGGQGTGELF
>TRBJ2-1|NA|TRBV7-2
ASSWGAGGRVGEQF